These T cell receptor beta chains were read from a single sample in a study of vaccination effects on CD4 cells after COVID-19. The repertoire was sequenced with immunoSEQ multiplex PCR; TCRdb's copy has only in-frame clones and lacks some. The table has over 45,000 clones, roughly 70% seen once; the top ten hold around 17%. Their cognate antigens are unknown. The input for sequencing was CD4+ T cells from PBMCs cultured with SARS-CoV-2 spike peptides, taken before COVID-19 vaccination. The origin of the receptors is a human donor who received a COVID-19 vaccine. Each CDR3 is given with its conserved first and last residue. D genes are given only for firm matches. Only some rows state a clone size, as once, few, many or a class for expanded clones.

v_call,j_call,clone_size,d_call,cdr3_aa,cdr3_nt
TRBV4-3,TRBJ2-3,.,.,CASSQGERQKQYF,TGCGCCAGCAGCCAAGGGGAGAGGCAGAAGCAGTATTTT
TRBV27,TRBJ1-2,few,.,CASSLSEGSYGYTF,TGTGCCAGCAGTTTATCGGAGGGGTCCTATGGCTACACCTTC
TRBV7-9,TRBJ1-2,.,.,CASSRELIGYTF,TGTGCCAGCAGCCGGGAGCTGATCGGCTACACCTTC
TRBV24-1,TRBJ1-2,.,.,CATSDLVVDTGFYGYTF,TGTGCCACCAGTGATTTGGTGGTCGATACAGGGTTCTATGGCTACACCTTC
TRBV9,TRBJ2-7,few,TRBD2,CASSVGWGGAYEQYF,TGTGCCAGCAGCGTAGGCTGGGGGGGGGCCTACGAGCAGTACTTC
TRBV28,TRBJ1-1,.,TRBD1,CASSWAGQGNTEAFF,TGTGCCAGCAGCTGGGCGGGACAGGGGAACACTGAAGCTTTCTTT
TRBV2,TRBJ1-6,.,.,CASSEFGGETNSPLHF,TGTGCCAGCAGTGAGTTCGGCGGGGAGACCAATTCACCCCTCCACTTT
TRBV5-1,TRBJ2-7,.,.,CASSLGGLVGYEQYF,TGCGCCAGCAGCTTGGGAGGGCTGGTGGGATACGAGCAGTACTTC
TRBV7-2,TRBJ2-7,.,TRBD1,CASSPAGQGSYEQYF,TGTGCCAGCAGCCCGGCGGGACAGGGGTCCTACGAGCAGTACTTC
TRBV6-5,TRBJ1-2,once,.,CASTPTGGADYGYTF,TGTGCCAGCACCCCGACGGGGGGGGCTGACTATGGCTACACCTTC
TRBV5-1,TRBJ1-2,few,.,CASSSDSYGYTF,TGCGCCAGCAGCTCTGACAGCTATGGCTACACCTTC
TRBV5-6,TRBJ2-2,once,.,CASSRFTGELFF,TGTGCCAGCAGCAGATTCACCGGGGAGCTGTTTTTT
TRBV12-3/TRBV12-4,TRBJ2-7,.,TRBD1,CASRDRSYEQYF,TGTGCCAGCAGGGACAGGAGCTACGAGCAGTACTTC
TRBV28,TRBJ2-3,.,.,CASSPHRSTDTQYF,TGTGCCAGCAGCCCACATAGGAGCACAGATACGCAGTATTTT
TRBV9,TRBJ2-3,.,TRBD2,CASSVEGLAGGRGTDTQYF,TGTGCCAGCAGCGTAGAGGGACTAGCGGGGGGGCGGGGCACAGATACGCAGTATTTT
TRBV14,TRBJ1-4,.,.,CASSQARASNEKLFF,TGTGCCAGCAGCCAAGCCAGGGCGAGTAATGAAAAACTGTTTTTT
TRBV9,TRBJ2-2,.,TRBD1,CASSVVTGGTGELFF,TGTGCCAGCAGCGTAGTGACAGGGGGTACCGGGGAGCTGTTTTTT
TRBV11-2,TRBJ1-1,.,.,CASSLNGNTEAFF,TGTGCCAGCAGCTTAAACGGGAACACTGAAGCTTTCTTT
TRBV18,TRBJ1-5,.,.,CASSPFASNQPQHF,TGTGCCAGCTCACCTTTTGCTAGCAATCAGCCCCAGCATTTT
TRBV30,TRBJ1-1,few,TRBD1,CAWLRGRGMTEAFF,TGTGCCTGGTTGAGGGGCAGGGGGATGACTGAAGCTTTCTTT
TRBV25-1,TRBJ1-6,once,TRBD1,CASTDGQGYSPLHF,TGTGCCAGCACTGACGGACAGGGGTATTCACCCCTCCACTTT
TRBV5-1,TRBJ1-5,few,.,CASSIDSGTASRPQHF,TGCGCCAGCAGCATTGACTCCGGGACCGCTTCTCGGCCCCAGCATTTT
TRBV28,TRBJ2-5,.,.,CASSGRETQYF,TGTGCCAGCAGTGGGCGGGAGACCCAGTACTTC
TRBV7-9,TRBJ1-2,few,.,CASSSRVYGYTF,TGTGCCAGCAGTAGCAGGGTATATGGCTACACCTTC
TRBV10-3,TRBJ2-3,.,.,CAAGGETDTQYF,TGTGCCGCAGGAGGGGAGACAGATACGCAGTATTTT
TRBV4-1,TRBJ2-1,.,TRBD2,CASSQNSGGAYNEQFF,TGCGCCAGCAGCCAAAATAGCGGGGGGGCCTACAATGAGCAGTTCTTC
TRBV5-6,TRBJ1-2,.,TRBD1,CASSGGTGFFYGYTF,TGTGCCAGCAGCGGAGGGACAGGGTTTTTCTATGGCTACACCTTC
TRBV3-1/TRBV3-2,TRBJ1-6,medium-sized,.,CASSQAHGAFHF,TGTGCCAGCAGCCAAGCGCACGGAGCCTTCCACTTT
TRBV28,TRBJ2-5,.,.,CASSTGPTQETQYF,TGTGCCAGCAGTACGGGACCAACACAAGAGACCCAGTACTTC
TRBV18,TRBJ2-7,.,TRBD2,CASRGGPGEQYF,TGTGCCAGCCGGGGGGGTCCGGGCGAGCAGTACTTC
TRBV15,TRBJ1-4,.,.,CATSRDLGPDVGKLFF,TGTGCCACCAGCAGAGATTTAGGTCCTGATGTTGGAAAACTGTTTTTT
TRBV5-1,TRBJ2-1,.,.,CASSFVRETRSYNEQFF,TGCGCCAGCAGCTTCGTACGGGAAACCCGCTCCTACAATGAGCAGTTCTTC
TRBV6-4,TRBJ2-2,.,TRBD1,CASSGQGNTGELFF,TGTGCCAGCAGTGGACAGGGAAACACCGGGGAGCTGTTTTTT
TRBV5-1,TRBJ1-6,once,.,CASRLDSGAGSPLHF,TGCGCCAGCAGATTAGACAGCGGGGCGGGATCACCCCTCCACTTT
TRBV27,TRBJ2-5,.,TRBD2,CASSLRGFGETQYF,TGTGCCAGCAGTCTGCGGGGGTTTGGGGAGACCCAGTACTTC
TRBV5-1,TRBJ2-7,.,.,CASSLAGGSYEQYF,TGCGCCAGCAGCTTGGCAGGCGGGTCCTACGAGCAGTACTTC